Given below is one TCR beta chain in context. The data derive from a study of blood T cell repertoires in COVID-19. Study-wide context: Researchers got acute and convalescent COVID-19 samples from the United States, Italy and Spain. From T cells, B-cell-depleted T cells, or PBMCs came the material, which was cDNA or gDNA.

The CDR3 sequence is 15 residues long. How the authors handled the data: Using reference gene primer amplification, nucleated cell counts were estimated. Assay: immunoSEQ multiplex PCR; the TCRdb copy retains only in-frame clones and omits some. V and J calls and clone size are copied from that table; D and trimming were computed from the DNA. The sample consists of some 70,000 clones, 65% to 90% of them appearing once. The sample was peripheral blood. The receptor was isolated from a woman aged 55-69 years with acute or convalescent COVID-19. The V and J genes are TRBV1 and TRBJ2-7; the listed D gene, TRBD2, was not tested against the DNA. TRBV1 is an annotated pseudogene. This CDR3 reads CTSSILAGAPYEQYF. Here the CDR3 DNA reads TGCACCAGCAGCATCCTAGCGGGGGCACCCTACGAGCAGTACTTC.